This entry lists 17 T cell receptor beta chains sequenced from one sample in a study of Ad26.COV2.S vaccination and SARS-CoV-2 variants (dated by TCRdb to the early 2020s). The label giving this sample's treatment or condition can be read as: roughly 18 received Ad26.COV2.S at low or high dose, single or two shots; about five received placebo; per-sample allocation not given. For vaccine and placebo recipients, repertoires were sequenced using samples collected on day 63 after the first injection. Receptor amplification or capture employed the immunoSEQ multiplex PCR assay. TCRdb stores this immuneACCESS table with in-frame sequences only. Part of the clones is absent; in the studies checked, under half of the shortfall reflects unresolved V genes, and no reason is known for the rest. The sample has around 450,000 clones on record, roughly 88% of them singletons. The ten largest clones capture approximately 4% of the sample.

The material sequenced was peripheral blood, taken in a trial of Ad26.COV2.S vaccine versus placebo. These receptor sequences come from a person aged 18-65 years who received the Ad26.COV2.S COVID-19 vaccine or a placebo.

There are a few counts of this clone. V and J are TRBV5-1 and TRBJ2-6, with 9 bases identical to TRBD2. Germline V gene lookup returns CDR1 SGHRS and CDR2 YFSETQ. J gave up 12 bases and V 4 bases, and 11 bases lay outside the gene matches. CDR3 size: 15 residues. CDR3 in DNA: TGCGCCAGCAGCATGGGACTAGCCCTTCAGCCCGTCCTGACTTTC. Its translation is CASSMGLALQPVLTF. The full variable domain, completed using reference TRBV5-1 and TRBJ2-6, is KAGVTQTPRYLIKTRGQQVTLSCSPISGHRSVSWYQQTPGQGLQFLFEYFSETQRNKGNFPGRFSGRQFSNSRSEMNVSTLELGDSALYLCASSMGLALQPVLTFGAGSRLTVL.

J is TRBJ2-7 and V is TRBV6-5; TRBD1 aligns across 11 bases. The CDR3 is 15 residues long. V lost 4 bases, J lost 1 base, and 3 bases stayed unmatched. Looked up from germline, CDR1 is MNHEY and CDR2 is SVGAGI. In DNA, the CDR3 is TGTGCCAGCAGTTTCGGGACAGGGGGATCCTACGAGCAGTACTTC. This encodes CASSFGTGGSYEQYF.

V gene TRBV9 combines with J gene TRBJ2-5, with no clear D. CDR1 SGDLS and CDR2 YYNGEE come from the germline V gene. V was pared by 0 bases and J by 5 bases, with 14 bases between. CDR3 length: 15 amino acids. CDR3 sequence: CASSVDGTPRETQYF. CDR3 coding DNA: TGTGCCAGCAGCGTAGATGGTACCCCGAGGGAGACCCAGTACTTC.

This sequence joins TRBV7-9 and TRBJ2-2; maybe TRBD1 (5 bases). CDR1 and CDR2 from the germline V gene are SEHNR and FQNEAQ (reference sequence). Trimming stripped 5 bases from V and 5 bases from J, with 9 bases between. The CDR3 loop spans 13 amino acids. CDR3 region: CASSPQGTGELFF. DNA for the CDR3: TGTGCCAGCAGCCCCCAGGGAACCGGGGAGCTGTTTTTT. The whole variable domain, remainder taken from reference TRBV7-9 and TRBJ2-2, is DTGVSQNPRHKITKRGQNVTFRCDPISEHNRLYWYRQTLGQGPEFLTYFQNEAQLEKSRLLSDRFSAERPKGSFSTLEIQRTEQGDSAMYLCASSPQGTGELFFGEGSRLTVL.

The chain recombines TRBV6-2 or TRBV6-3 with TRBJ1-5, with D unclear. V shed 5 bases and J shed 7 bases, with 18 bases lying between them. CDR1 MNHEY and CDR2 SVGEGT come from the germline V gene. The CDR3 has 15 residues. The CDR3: CASSGQEFGTQPQHF. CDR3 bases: TGTGCCAGCAGTGGTCAGGAATTTGGAACGCAGCCCCAGCATTTT.

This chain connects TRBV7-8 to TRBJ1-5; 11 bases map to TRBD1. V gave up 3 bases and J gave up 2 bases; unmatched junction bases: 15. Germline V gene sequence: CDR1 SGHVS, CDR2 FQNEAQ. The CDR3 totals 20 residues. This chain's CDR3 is CASSFQRTGGKYVGNQPQHF. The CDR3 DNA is TGTGCCAGCAGCTTCCAAAGGACAGGGGGCAAGTATGTTGGCAATCAGCCCCAGCATTTT.

The CDR3 region is CASSLTLETQYF. CDR3 in DNA: TGCGCCAGCAGCTTGACGCTGGAGACCCAGTACTTC. V usage is TRBV5-1 and J usage is TRBJ2-5; D gene ambiguous. Germline V lookup: CDR1 SGHRS, CDR2 YFSETQ. This CDR3 region has 12 residues. Trimming took off 1 base at V and 5 bases at J, with 6 bases between the two ends.

CDR3 region: CAWSEDSSQPQHF. The CDR3 DNA sequence: TGTGCCTGGAGTGAGGACAGTTCCCAGCCCCAGCATTTT. V is TRBV30 and J is TRBJ1-5; tentative D call: TRBD1 (6 bases). The CDR3 length is 13 residues. CDR1 and CDR2 (germline): GTSNPN, SVGIG (reference sequence). The germline V and J ends were trimmed by 1 base and 7 bases, with 11 bases remaining between them.

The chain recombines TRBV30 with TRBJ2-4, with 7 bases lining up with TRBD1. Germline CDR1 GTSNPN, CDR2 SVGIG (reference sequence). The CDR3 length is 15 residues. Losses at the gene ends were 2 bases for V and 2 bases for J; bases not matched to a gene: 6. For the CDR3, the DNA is TGTGCCTGGAGTCAAGACAGGGTCACCAAAAACATTCAGTACTTC. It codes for CAWSQDRVTKNIQYF.

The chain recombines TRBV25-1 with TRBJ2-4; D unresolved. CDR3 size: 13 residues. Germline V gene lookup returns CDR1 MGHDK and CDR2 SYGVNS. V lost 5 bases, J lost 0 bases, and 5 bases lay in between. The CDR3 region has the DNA TGTGCCAGCAGTCCCATAGCCAAAAACATTCAGTACTTC. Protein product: CASSPIAKNIQYF.

CDR3 in DNA: TGCGCCAGCAGTCGCCCCGGACCCGGGGACACTGAAGCTTTCTTT. Translating gives CASSRPGPGDTEAFF. The gene calls are TRBV5-1 and TRBJ1-1; D remains ambiguous. V lost 5 bases to trimming and J lost 3 bases, with 17 bases between them. CDR3 length: 15 amino acids. Germline V gives CDR1 SGHRS, CDR2 YFSETQ.

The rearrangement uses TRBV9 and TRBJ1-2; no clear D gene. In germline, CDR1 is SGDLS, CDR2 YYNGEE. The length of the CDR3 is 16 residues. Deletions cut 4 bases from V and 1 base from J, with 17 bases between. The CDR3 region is CASSHGEERDNYGYTF. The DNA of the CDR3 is TGTGCCAGCAGCCATGGTGAAGAGCGAGATAACTATGGCTACACCTTC.

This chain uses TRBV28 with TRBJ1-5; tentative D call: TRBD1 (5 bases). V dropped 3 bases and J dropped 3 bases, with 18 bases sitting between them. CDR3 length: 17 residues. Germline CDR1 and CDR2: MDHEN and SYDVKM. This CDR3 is CASSFGGQTEHNQPQHF. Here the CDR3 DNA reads TGTGCCAGCAGTTTTGGAGGTCAGACAGAGCACAATCAGCCCCAGCATTTT.

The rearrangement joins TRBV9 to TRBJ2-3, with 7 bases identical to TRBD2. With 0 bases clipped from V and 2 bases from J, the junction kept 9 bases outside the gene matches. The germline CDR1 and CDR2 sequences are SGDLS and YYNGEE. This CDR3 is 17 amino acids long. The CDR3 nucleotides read TGTGCCAGCAGCGTAGCGGGTTCTAGCGGCTTCACAGATACGCAGTATTTT. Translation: CASSVAGSSGFTDTQYF.

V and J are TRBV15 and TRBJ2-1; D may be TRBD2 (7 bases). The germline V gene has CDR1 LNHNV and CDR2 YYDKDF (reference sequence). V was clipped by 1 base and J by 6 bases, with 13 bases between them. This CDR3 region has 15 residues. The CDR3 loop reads CATSRGGGASNEQFF. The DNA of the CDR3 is TGTGCCACCAGCAGAGGAGGGGGGGCCTCCAATGAGCAGTTCTTC.

CDR3 sequence (DNA): TGTGCCAGCAGCTTCCTCGAGGCCCAGTGGAACACTGAAGCTTTCTTT. This encodes CASSFLEAQWNTEAFF. This chain joins TRBV5-6 and TRBJ1-1; D gene ambiguous. Trimming took off 2 bases at V and 1 base at J, with 15 bases between the two ends. Germline loops: CDR1 SGHDT, CDR2 YYEEEE. CDR3 length equals 16 residues.

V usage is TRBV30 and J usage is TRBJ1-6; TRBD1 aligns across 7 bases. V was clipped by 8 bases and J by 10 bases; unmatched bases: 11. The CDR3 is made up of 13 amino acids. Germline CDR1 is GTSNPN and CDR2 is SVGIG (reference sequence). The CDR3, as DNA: TGTGCCGTAAACAGGGGTCCTGGGTCACCCCTCCACTTT. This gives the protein CAVNRGPGSPLHF.